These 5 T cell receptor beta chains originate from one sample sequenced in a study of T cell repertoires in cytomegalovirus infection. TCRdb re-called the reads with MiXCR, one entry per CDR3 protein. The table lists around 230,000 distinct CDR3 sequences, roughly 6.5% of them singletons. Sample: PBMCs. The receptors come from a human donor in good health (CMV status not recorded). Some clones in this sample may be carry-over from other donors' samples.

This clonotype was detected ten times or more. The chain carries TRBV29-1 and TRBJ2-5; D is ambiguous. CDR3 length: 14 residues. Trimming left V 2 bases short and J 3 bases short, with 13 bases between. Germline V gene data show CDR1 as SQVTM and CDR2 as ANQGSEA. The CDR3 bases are TGCAGCGTTGAAAGGTTTCAGTACGAAGAGACCCAGTACTTC. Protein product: CSVERFQYEETQYF.

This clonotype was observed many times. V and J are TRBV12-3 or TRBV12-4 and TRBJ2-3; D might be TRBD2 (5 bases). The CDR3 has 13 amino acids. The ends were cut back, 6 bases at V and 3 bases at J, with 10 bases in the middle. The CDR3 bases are TGTGCCAGCAGCCCGGGAAGAACAGATACGCAGTATTTT. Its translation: CASSPGRTDTQYF.

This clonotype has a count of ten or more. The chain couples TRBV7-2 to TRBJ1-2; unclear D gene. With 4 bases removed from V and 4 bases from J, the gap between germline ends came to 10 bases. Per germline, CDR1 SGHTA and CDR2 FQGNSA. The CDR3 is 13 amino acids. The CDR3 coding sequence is TGTGCCAGCAGCTACGTGCCTCTCTATGGCTACACCTTC. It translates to CASSYVPLYGYTF.

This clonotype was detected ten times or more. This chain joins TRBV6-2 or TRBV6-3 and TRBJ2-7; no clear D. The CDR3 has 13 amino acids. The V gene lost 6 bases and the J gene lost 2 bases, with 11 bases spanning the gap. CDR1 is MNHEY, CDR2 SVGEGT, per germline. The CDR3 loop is CASRPDGTYEQYF. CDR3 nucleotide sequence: TGTGCCAGCAGGCCTGACGGCACCTACGAGCAGTACTTC.

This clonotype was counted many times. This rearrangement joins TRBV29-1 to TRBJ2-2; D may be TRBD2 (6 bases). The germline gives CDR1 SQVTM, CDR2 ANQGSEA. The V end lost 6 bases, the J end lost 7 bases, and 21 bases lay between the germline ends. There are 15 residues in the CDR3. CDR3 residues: CSVLTGTGYGGELFF. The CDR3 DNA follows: TGCAGCGTGTTAACCGGGACTGGGTATGGCGGGGAGCTGTTTTTT.